The clone carrying this TCR beta chain was detected many times. Its matching antigen is unknown. The CDR3 spans 13 residues. Germline values: CDR1 MNHEY, CDR2 SVGAGI. Trimming cost V 4 bases and J 3 bases, with 9 bases left between them. This sample was included in a study of T cells in Graves' hyperthyroidism and ophthalmopathy. Study observations and caveats: Classification by a 13 V-J model distinguished ophthalmopathy from stable hyperthyroidism.

Template material for amplifying TCR beta CDR3 regions consisted of RNA transcripts. First-round RT-PCR of the TCR CDR3 relied on the HTBI primer set. TCRdb passed the multiplex PCR reads through MiXCR, listing each CDR3 protein once. The table includes roughly 500,000 distinct CDR3 sequences, approximately 25% detected once. This TCR came from a woman aged 25 to 39 with Graves' ophthalmopathy. Sequencing used blood. The chain combines TRBV6-5 with TRBJ1-2; possibly TRBD1 for D (5 bases). CDR3 loop: CASSSQTDYGYTF. In DNA form, the CDR3 reads TGTGCCAGCAGTTCCCAGACAGACTATGGCTACACCTTC.